Reported below is one T cell receptor beta chain. The entry originates in a study of blood T cell repertoires in COVID-19. Study-wide background: COVID-19 samples, acute and convalescent, were from the United States, Italy and Spain. T cells, B-cell-depleted T cells, or PBMCs supplied cDNA or gDNA.

Methods used by the authors: Amplifying reference gene primers gave estimates of nucleated cell counts. Assay used: immunoSEQ multiplex PCR; TCRdb lists only in-frame clones, some missing. That table gives V, J and clone size, and the DNA gave D and trimming. The sample lists about 110,000 clones, 88% occurring once. Germline V gene data show CDR1 as SQVTM and CDR2 as ANQGSEA. The CDR3 length is 14 residues. V was clipped by 4 bases and J by 0 bases, with 7 bases between them. The specimen sequenced was peripheral blood. The sequence was collected from a human donor in a cohort sampled during active COVID-19. The J gene is TRBJ2-6, the V gene TRBV29-1; D is unresolved. CDR3 amino acids: CSVAQNSGANVLTF. The CDR3 DNA is TGCAGCGTTGCCCAGAACTCTGGGGCCAACGTCCTGACTTTC.